Following are 18 T cell receptor beta chains from one sample sequenced in a study of cytomegalovirus exposure and HLA in healthy donors. PCR employed 60 Vbeta and 13 Jbeta primers. Method: immunoSEQ multiplex PCR; TCRdb's copy keeps in-frame clones and lacks some. This sample's clone table lists 100,000 to 150,000 clones. Sequencing was done on a sample of PBMCs. Every receptor here comes from a woman aged 40 to 55 in good health and CMV-seronegative.

The chain links TRBV6-5 to TRBJ1-3, with TRBD1 as a possible D gene (5 bases). Germline lookup yields CDR1 MNHEY and CDR2 SVGAGI. The CDR3 has 16 amino acids. V dropped 0 bases and J dropped 0 bases, with 9 bases sitting between them. In nucleotides, the CDR3 is TGTGCCAGCAGTTACTCGGGGCTGACCTCTGGAAACACCATATATTTT. Its translation: CASSYSGLTSGNTIYF.

The genes are TRBV19 and TRBJ2-1; D not resolved. This CDR3 spans 13 amino acids. V was pared by 7 bases and J by 0 bases, with 7 bases between. Germline V gene sequence: CDR1 LNHDA, CDR2 SQIVND (reference sequence). The CDR3 DNA reads TGTGCCAGTAAGTCGAGCTCCTACAATGAGCAGTTCTTC. Encoded protein: CASKSSSYNEQFF.

The chain employs TRBV7-2 and TRBJ1-4; TRBD1 aligns across 7 bases. CDR3 length: 15 amino acids. J lost 5 bases, V lost 0 bases, and 3 bases had no gene match. Germline lookup yields CDR1 SGHTA and CDR2 FQGNSA. This chain's CDR3 is CASSLATGINEKLFF. CDR3 coding DNA: TGTGCCAGCAGCTTAGCGACAGGGATCAATGAAAAACTGTTTTTT.

This chain connects TRBV7-2 to TRBJ1-1, with D maybe TRBD1 (5 bases). V was cut by 5 bases and J by 1 base, with 11 bases left in between. This CDR3 region has 14 residues. CDR1 and CDR2 from the germline V gene are SGHTA and FQGNSA. The CDR3 loop reads CASSGIRGNTEAFF. As DNA, the CDR3 is TGTGCCAGCAGCGGGATTAGGGGGAACACTGAAGCTTTCTTT.

J is TRBJ2-5 and V is TRBV5-1, with a possible D match to TRBD1 (6 bases). Trimming shortened V by 2 bases and J by 4 bases, and 9 bases separated the two germline ends. This CDR3 contains 13 residues. Germline lookup yields CDR1 SGHRS and CDR2 YFSETQ. CDR3 protein: CASSFLTGETQYF. The CDR3 DNA follows: TGCGCCAGCAGCTTTCTGACAGGAGAGACCCAGTACTTC.

The chain joins TRBV27 to TRBJ1-6, with D perhaps matching TRBD1 (6 bases). CDR1 is MNHEY and CDR2 is SMNVEV in the germline V gene (reference sequence). The CDR3 covers 17 residues. Trimming removed 5 bases at V and 7 bases at J, with 21 bases between. Written as DNA, the CDR3 is TGTGCCAGCAGTAAAGGGGCTAGGGGACAATACAATTCACCCCTCCACTTT. Translation: CASSKGARGQYNSPLHF.

The CDR3 sequence: CASSFGQTLNSPLHF. CDR3 nucleotide sequence: TGTGCCAGCAGTTTTGGACAGACTCTAAATTCACCCCTCCACTTT. The chain employs TRBV27 and TRBJ1-6; weak D call: TRBD1 (6 bases). V lost 3 bases and J lost 7, with 13 bases in between. Germline loops: CDR1 MNHEY, CDR2 SMNVEV (reference sequence). The CDR3 has 15 residues.

This chain joins TRBV4-3 and TRBJ2-5; 12 bases fit TRBD2. The length of the CDR3 is 16 residues. V dropped 1 base and J dropped 11; count of bases not matched to a gene: 11. The V gene's germline CDR1 is LGHNA and CDR2 YSLEER. The CDR3 sequence: CASSQGLAGGQGTQYF. The DNA for the CDR3 is TGCGCCAGCAGCCAAGGGCTAGCGGGGGGGCAGGGGACTCAGTACTTC.

The DNA of the CDR3 is TGCGCCAGCGCTCTGACAGGGGTGAGCGAGCAGTTCTTC. It specifies CASALTGVSEQFF. The gene calls are TRBV4-3 and TRBJ2-1; 8 bases fit TRBD1. After removal of 8 bases from V and 10 bases from J, the junction contained 10 bases not matched to a gene. In germline, CDR1 is LGHNA, CDR2 YSLEER. The CDR3 is 13 amino acids.

The chain is built from TRBV5-1 and TRBJ1-1, with 12 bases matching TRBD1. The CDR3 consists of 15 residues. The V gene end was trimmed by 4 bases and the J gene end by 7 bases; junction bases not matched to a gene: 8. Germline V gene sequence: CDR1 SGHRS, CDR2 YFSETQ. The CDR3 is CASSVGQGATREAFF. The CDR3, as DNA: TGCGCCAGCAGCGTGGGACAGGGGGCTACGCGTGAAGCTTTCTTT.

The chain employs TRBV11-3 and TRBJ1-1; D is uncertain. Trimming pared 1 base from V and 2 bases from J, leaving 11 bases between. The CDR3 extends over 15 amino acids. The germline gives CDR1 SGHNT, CDR2 YENEEA. The CDR3 nucleotides are TGTGCCAGCAGCTTAGGCCCCACAGATAACACTGAAGCTTTCTTT. This translates into CASSLGPTDNTEAFF.

The chain joins TRBV7-2 to TRBJ1-2; TRBD1 might be the D (6 bases). CDR1 and CDR2 from the germline V gene are SGHTA and FQGNSA. V dropped 3 bases and J dropped 2 bases, with 16 bases sitting between them. This CDR3 has 16 amino acids. CDR3 in amino acids: CASSFRRAGANYGYTF. CDR3 nucleotide sequence: TGTGCCAGCAGCTTTAGAAGAGCAGGGGCAAACTATGGCTACACCTTC.

The rearrangement uses TRBV19 and TRBJ2-2; 8 positions match TRBD2. The CDR3 has 14 residues. The germline V gene has CDR1 LNHDA and CDR2 SQIVND (reference sequence). Trimming took 11 bases from V and 6 from J; bases not matched to a gene: 11. Written as DNA, the CDR3 is TGTGCCGTTGGAACTAGCGGTTTTCCCGGGGAGCTGTTTTTT. Amino acids: CAVGTSGFPGELFF.

The gene calls are TRBV18 and TRBJ1-2; TRBD1 matches 9 bases. Looked up from germline, CDR1 is KGHSH and CDR2 is LQKENI. The CDR3 runs to 14 residues. The ends lost 6 bases at V and 5 bases at J; junction bases unmatched: 7. The CDR3 region is CASSEQGARYGYTF. Here the CDR3 DNA reads TGTGCCAGCTCGGAACAGGGGGCGCGGTATGGCTACACCTTC.

The V call is TRBV19, the J call TRBJ2-4, with 9 bases lining up with TRBD2. Germline values: CDR1 LNHDA, CDR2 SQIVND (reference sequence). V shed 1 base and J 3 bases; nucleotides not matched to a gene: 10. This CDR3 is 18 amino acids long. Here the CDR3 reads CASSIVGASGVLKNIQYF. CDR3 coding DNA: TGTGCCAGTAGTATAGTGGGGGCTAGCGGGGTCCTCAAAAACATTCAGTACTTC.

The chain couples TRBV18 to TRBJ1-6; 12 nucleotides line up with TRBD1. Germline V CDR1 and CDR2: KGHSH, LQKENI. There are 17 residues in the CDR3. V gave up 5 bases and J gave up 6 bases; unmatched junction bases: 8. CDR3 amino acids: CASSSMGQGATNSPLHF. CDR3 nucleotide sequence: TGTGCCAGCTCATCGATGGGACAGGGGGCGACTAATTCACCCCTCCACTTT.

The genes are TRBV9 and TRBJ1-4, with D tentatively TRBD1 (5 bases). This CDR3 contains 17 residues. V lost 0 bases to trimming and J lost 8 bases, with 20 bases between them. CDR1 SGDLS and CDR2 YYNGEE come from the germline V gene. CDR3 DNA: TGTGCCAGCAGCGTAGACCCGACCGGGGGGTCGGGGGAAAAACTGTTTTTT. Encoded protein: CASSVDPTGGSGEKLFF. The full variable domain, with the rest looked up from reference TRBV9 and TRBJ1-4, is DSGVTQTPKHLITATGQRVTLRCSPRSGDLSVYWYQQSLDQGLQFLIQYYNGEERAKGNILERFSAQQFPDLHSELNLSSLELGDSALYFCASSVDPTGGSGEKLFFGSGTQLSVL.

The chain combines TRBV18 with TRBJ1-5; D possibly corresponds to TRBD1 (5 bases). The CDR3 is made up of 14 amino acids. V lost 3 bases and J 6 bases, leaving 12 bases between the germline ends. In germline, CDR1 is KGHSH, CDR2 LQKENI. The CDR3 region is CASSPGQELQPQHF. As DNA, the CDR3 is TGTGCCAGCTCACCGGGGCAGGAGCTTCAGCCCCAGCATTTT. Full variable domain (remainder filled in from reference TRBV18 and TRBJ1-5): NAGVMQNPRHLVRRRGQEARLRCSPMKGHSHVYWYRQLPEEGLKFMVYLQKENIIDESGMPKERFSAEFPKEGPSILRIQQVVRGDSAAYFCASSPGQELQPQHFGDGTRLSIL.